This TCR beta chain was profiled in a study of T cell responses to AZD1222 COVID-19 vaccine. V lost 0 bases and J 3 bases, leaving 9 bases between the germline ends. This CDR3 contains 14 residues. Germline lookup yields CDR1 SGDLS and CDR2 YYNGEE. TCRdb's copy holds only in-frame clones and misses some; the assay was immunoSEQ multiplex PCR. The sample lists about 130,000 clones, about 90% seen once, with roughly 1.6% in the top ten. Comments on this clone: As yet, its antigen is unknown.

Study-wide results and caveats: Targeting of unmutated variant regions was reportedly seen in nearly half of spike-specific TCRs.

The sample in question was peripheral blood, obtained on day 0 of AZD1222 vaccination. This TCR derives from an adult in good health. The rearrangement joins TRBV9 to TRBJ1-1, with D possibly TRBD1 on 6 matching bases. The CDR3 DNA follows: TGTGCCAGCAGCGTAGGGGGGGCTCACACTGAAGCTTTCTTT. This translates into CASSVGGAHTEAFF.